This T cell receptor (beta chain) originates from a study of cytomegalovirus exposure and HLA in healthy donors. As regards this clone: Antigen unknown.

Trimming removed 4 bases at V and 5 bases at J, with 12 bases between. Germline V CDR1 and CDR2: SGHNT, YYREEE (reference sequence). The CDR3 length is 13 residues. Notes on the study in general: For most TCR beta V segments, an earlier analysis put the productive rate at about 90% or about 30% of the time. Later work associated fewer than 20,000 TCR beta sequences with HLA alleles at 0.05 false discovery rate. Donors were assumed by presence/absence analyses to have roughly uniform sequencing depth.

Researchers ran the PCR with 60 Vbeta and 13 Jbeta primers. Clones were sequenced by immunoSEQ multiplex PCR, and TCRdb holds only the in-frame ones, with some missing. The sample has around 200,000 clones; roughly 82% are singletons. The clonotype comes from a man aged 35 to 55 in good health and CMV-seropositive. V is TRBV5-4 and J is TRBJ1-1; the D is unclear. The sequencing input was PBMCs. Here the CDR3 DNA reads TGTGCCAGCAGCCTGGACCCGAGGACTGAAGCTTTCTTT. Its translation is CASSLDPRTEAFF.